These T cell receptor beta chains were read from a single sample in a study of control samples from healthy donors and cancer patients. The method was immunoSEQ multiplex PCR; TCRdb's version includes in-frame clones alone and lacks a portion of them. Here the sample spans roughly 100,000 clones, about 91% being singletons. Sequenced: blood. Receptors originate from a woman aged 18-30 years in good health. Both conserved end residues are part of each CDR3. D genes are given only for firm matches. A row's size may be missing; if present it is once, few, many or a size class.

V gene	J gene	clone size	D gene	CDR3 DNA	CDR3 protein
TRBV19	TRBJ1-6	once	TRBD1	TGTGCCAGTAGTACCGGACAGGCGAGCTCCTATAATTCACCCCTCCACTTT	CASSTGQASSYNSPLHF
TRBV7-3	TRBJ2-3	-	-	TGTGCCAGCAGCTTAGATCCCGGAGATACGCAGTATTTT	CASSLDPGDTQYF
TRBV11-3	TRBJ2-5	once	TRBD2	TGTGCCAGCAGCGAGTGGACTAGCGTGGTGGCCCAGTACTTC	CASSEWTSVVAQYF
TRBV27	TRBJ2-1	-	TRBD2	TGTGCCAGCAGTTTATTAGCTAGCGGGGGGGCCCACAATGAGCAGTTCTTC	CASSLLASGGAHNEQFF
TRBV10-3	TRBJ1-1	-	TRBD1	TGTGCCTTCCGGGACAGGGCAAACACTGAAGCTTTCTTT	CAFRDRANTEAFF
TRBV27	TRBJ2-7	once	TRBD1	TGTGCCAGCAGTTTATGGGGACAGGGAATATACGAGCAGTACTTC	CASSLWGQGIYEQYF
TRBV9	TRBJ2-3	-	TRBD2	TGTGCCAGCAGCGTAGCGGTGAGCGGGGGGGCCGAGGATACGCAGTATTTT	CASSVAVSGGAEDTQYF
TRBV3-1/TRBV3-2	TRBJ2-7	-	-	TGTGCCAGCAGCCAAGAAGGTCCATTCTACGAGCAGTACTTC	CASSQEGPFYEQYF
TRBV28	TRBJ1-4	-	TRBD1	TGTGCCAGCAGAAGGAAACAGGGGAAGGTTAATGAAAAACTGTTTTTT	CASRRKQGKVNEKLFF
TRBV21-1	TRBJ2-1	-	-	TGTGCCAGCAGCACTCTGGGGGGTGAGCAGTTCTTC	CASSTLGGEQFF
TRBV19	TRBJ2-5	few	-	TGTGCCAGTAGTCCCCGTAGGTTTGGGGAGACCCAGTACTTC	CASSPRRFGETQYF
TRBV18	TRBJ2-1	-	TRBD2	TGTGCCAGCTCACCTTACCCCAAGCGGGAGGGCCGGAGTGAGCAGTTCTTC	CASSPYPKREGRSEQFF
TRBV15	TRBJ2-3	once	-	TGTGCCACCAGCAGAGAAGAGCTAGCTGCGCAGTATTTT	CATSREELAAQYF
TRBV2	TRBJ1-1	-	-	TGTGCCAGCAGTATAGGGCCAGGTGACACTGAAGCTTTCTTT	CASSIGPGDTEAFF
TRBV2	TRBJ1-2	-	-	TGTGCCAGCAGCCAGTCTCAGGGAAGCTATGGCTACACCTTC	CASSQSQGSYGYTF
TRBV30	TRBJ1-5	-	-	TGTGCCTGGAGTGGGTTGGGGGCCCCCAATCAGCCCCAGCATTTT	CAWSGLGAPNQPQHF
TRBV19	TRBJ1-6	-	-	TGTGCCAGTAGTATCTTGGACAGACCCACTTCACCCCTCCACTTT	CASSILDRPTSPLHF
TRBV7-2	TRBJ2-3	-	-	TGTGCCAGCAGCTTTGCAGGGAGAACAGATACGCAGTATTTT	CASSFAGRTDTQYF
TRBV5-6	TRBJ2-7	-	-	TGTGCCAGCAGCTTTGGCAGGGCCTCCTACGAGCAGTACTTC	CASSFGRASYEQYF
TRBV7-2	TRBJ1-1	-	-	TGTGCCAGCAGATCCTCATCGGGGGGGGGAAGGACTGAAGCTTTCTTT	CASRSSSGGGRTEAFF
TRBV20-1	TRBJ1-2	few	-	TGCAGTGCTAGTTCCGGGACCCCGCCCTATGGCTACACCTTC	CSASSGTPPYGYTF
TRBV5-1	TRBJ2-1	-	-	TGCGCCAGCAGCTTCCAGGTGGGGGCAGACAATGAGCAGTTCTTC	CASSFQVGADNEQFF
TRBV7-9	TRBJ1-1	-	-	TGTGCCAGCAGCTTAGGGGGATCAGTGGCTTTCTTT	CASSLGGSVAFF
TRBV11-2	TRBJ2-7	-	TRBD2	TGTGCCAGCAGCCTCATCGGGGGACTAGCTTTGTGGGAGCAGTACTTC	CASSLIGGLALWEQYF
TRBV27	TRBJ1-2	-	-	TGTGCCAGCAGTTTTGCAGGCCGTCACTATGGCTACACCTTC	CASSFAGRHYGYTF
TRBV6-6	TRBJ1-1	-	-	TGTGCCAGCAGTACGGACGGTGAAGCTTTCTTT	CASSTDGEAFF
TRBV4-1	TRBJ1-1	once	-	TGCGCCAGCACCCCCGGGAGGGTTGGGACTGAAGCTTTCTTT	CASTPGRVGTEAFF
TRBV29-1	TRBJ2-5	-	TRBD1	TGCAGCCTAAAGAGGGGGCTTGAAGAGACCCAGTACTTC	CSLKRGLEETQYF
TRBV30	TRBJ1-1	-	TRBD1	TGTGCCTGGACCCCTAGACGGGGGACAGCTAAGAACACTGAAGCTTTCTTT	CAWTPRRGTAKNTEAFF
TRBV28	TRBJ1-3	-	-	TGTGCCAGCACCCTAGGCGGGGCAGGAGGTAGCTCTGGAAACACCATATATTTT	CASTLGGAGGSSGNTIYF
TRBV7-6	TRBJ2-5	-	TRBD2	TGTGCCAGCAGCCAGGGACTAGCGGGGGTAGAGACCCAGTACTTC	CASSQGLAGVETQYF
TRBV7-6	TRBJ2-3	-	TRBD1	TGTGCCAGCAGTTCTCCGGGACAGGGGGCAGATACGCAGTATTTT	CASSSPGQGADTQYF
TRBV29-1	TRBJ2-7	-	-	TGCAGCGTTGTAACTAGCTCTGACTACGAGCAGTACTTC	CSVVTSSDYEQYF
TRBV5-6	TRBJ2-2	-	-	TGTGCCAGCAGCTTAGATAGCGGAATCACCGGGGAGCTGTTTTTT	CASSLDSGITGELFF
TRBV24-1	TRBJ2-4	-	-	TGTGCCACCAGCACAGGGGTTGGGAGGGAAAACATTCAGTACTTC	CATSTGVGRENIQYF
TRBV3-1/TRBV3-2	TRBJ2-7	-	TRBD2	TGTGCCAGCAGCCAAGTTGGGACTACGTATGGAGAGCAGTACTTC	CASSQVGTTYGEQYF
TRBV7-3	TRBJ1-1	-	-	TGTGCCAGCAGCTTGACAGTGAATGCTGAAGCTTTCTTT	CASSLTVNAEAFF
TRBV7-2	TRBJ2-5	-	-	TGTGCCAGCAGCTTTGCTCTAGATCCAGAGACCCAGTACTTC	CASSFALDPETQYF
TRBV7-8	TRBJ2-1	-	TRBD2	TGTGCCAGCAGCATTATTACCGGGACTAGCGGGAGGTGGTATTACAATGAGCAGTTCTTC	CASSIITGTSGRWYYNEQFF
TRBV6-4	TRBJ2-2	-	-	TGTGCCAGCAGTGACTCCACGAACACCGGGGAGCTGTTTTTT	CASSDSTNTGELFF
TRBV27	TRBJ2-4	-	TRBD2	TGTGCCAGCAGTTCCCATCAGACTAGCGGGAGCTACATTCAGTACTTC	CASSSHQTSGSYIQYF
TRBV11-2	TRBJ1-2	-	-	TGTGCCAGCAGCTTAGAGAGGGCGGGCGGCTACACCTTC	CASSLERAGGYTF
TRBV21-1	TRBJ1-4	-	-	TGTGCCAGCAGCAAAAAGTGGAGAGGGGAAGCAACTAATGAAAAACTGTTTTTT	CASSKKWRGEATNEKLFF
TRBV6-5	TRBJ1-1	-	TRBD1	TGTGCCAGCAGTTACTCGAAGACAGGGTTCGCTGAAGCTTTCTTT	CASSYSKTGFAEAFF
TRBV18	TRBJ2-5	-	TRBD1	TGTGCCAGCCGACTGGACAGGGGAGAGACCCAGTACTTC	CASRLDRGETQYF
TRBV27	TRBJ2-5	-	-	TGTGCCAGCAGTTTACGGGGGGAGACCCAGTACTTC	CASSLRGETQYF
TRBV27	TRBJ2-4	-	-	TGTGCCAGCAGTCACCCCGAGGGTTGGGGCAAAAACATTCAGTACTTC	CASSHPEGWGKNIQYF
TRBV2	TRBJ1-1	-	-	TGTGCCAGCAGTGTGACACTGAACACTGAAGCTTTCTTT	CASSVTLNTEAFF
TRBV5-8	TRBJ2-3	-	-	TGTGCCAGCAGCGGGGGGTTAACAGATACGCAGTATTTT	CASSGGLTDTQYF
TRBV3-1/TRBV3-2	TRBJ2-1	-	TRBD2	TGTGCCAGCAGCCAAGCACTAGCGGGGGGGCCAGTTGAGCAGTTCTTC	CASSQALAGGPVEQFF
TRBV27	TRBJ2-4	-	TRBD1	TGTGCCAGCGGACAGGGTCCCAAAAACATTCAGTACTTC	CASGQGPKNIQYF
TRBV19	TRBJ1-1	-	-	TGTGCCAGTAGTGGTCCTTTTCAGGGACGGTGGGCTGAAGCTTTCTTT	CASSGPFQGRWAEAFF
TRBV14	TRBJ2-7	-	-	TGTGCCAGCAGCCCCACCCGGGGGCTAGGAAACGAGCAGTACTTC	CASSPTRGLGNEQYF
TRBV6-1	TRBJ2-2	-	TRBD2	TGTGCCAGCAGTACTAGCGGGGGGGCCGCAGGGGAGCTGTTTTTT	CASSTSGGAAGELFF
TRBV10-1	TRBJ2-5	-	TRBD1	TGCGCCAGCAGTGAGACGGGGACAGCCCAAGAGACCCAGTACTTC	CASSETGTAQETQYF
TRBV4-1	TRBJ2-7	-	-	TGCGCCAGCAGCCATCCGTTACAGGGTGGGCAGTACTTC	CASSHPLQGGQYF
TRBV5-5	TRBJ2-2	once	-	TGTGCCAGCAGCTTGGCTCGTCTCATGAACACCGGGGAGCTGTTTTTT	CASSLARLMNTGELFF
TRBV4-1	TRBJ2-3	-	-	TGCGCCAGCAGCCAAGTGGGGAGTGAAACAGATACGCAGTATTTT	CASSQVGSETDTQYF
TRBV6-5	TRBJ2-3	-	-	TGTGCCAGCTGGCAGGCTAGCACAGATACGCAGTATTTT	CASWQASTDTQYF
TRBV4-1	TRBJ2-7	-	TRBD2	TGCGCCAGCAGCCAGGTAGCGGGGAGCTCCTACGAGCAGTACTTC	CASSQVAGSSYEQYF